This entry describes one T cell receptor beta chain. The sample belongs to a study of blood T cell repertoires in COVID-19. About the research overall: Samples of COVID-19 (acute and convalescent) were obtained from the United States, Italy and Spain.

This CDR3 is 14 amino acids long. Germline V CDR1 and CDR2: LGHNA, YNFKEQ. The germline V and J ends were trimmed by 4 bases and 8 bases, with 14 bases remaining between them. Participant age was 18 to 89 years, and participants resided in 25 or so US areas. Source study methods: Scientists estimated how many nucleated cells there were by amplifying reference gene primers. Here immunoSEQ multiplex PCR was the method, and the copy in TCRdb shows in-frame clones only, minus some. V and J calls and clone size follow that table, whereas D and trimming were derived from the DNA. The sample has approximately 200,000 clones; 86% are singletons.

Source material: PBMCs or T cells enriched from blood (not recorded which). The chain joins TRBV4-2 to TRBJ2-2; possibly TRBD1 for D (7 bases). The clonotype was recovered from a woman aged 25 to 45 who had recovered from COVID-19. The CDR3 coding sequence is TGTGCCAGCAGCCGACAGGGAGGAGAAGGGGAGCTGTTTTTT. Its protein product is CASSRQGGEGELFF.